Listed below are T cell receptor beta chains from one sample, sequenced in a study of blood T cell repertoires in COVID-19. Method: immunoSEQ multiplex PCR; TCRdb's copy keeps in-frame clones and lacks some. Among approximately 200,000 clones listed, around 80% were seen once. Sample: peripheral blood. The receptor set was obtained from a human donor in a cohort sampled during active COVID-19. The CDR3 runs from the conserved cysteine through the conserved F or W. D genes are given only for firm matches. Clone size is shown for a subset of rows, as once, few, many or a class of expanded clone.

TRBV29-1	TRBD2	TRBJ2-7	14	-	CSVGEREDSYEQYF	TGCAGCGTTGGGGAGCGGGAGGACTCCTACGAGCAGTACTTC
TRBV19	-	TRBJ1-2	14	-	CASSTRQRAYGYTF	TGTGCCAGTAGTACACGACAGCGGGCCTATGGCTACACCTTC
TRBV19	TRBD1	TRBJ2-6	16	-	CASTSQGARGANVLTF	TGTGCCAGTACGTCACAGGGGGCGAGAGGGGCCAACGTCCTGACTTTC
TRBV18	-	TRBJ1-2	14	-	CASSRGLSAYGYTF	TGTGCCAGCTCAAGGGGCCTCAGTGCCTATGGCTACACCTTC
TRBV10-3	TRBD1	TRBJ2-2	14	-	CAIKTGGFTGELFF	TGTGCCATCAAAACAGGGGGATTCACCGGGGAGCTGTTTTTT
TRBV9	TRBD1	TRBJ2-3	16	-	CASSPQGAISTDTQYF	TGTGCCAGCAGCCCCCAGGGGGCGATTAGCACAGATACGCAGTATTTT
TRBV24-1	-	TRBJ2-7	11	once	CATRQGYEQYF	TGTGCCACCAGACAGGGATACGAGCAGTACTTC
TRBV12-5	TRBD2	TRBJ2-7	16	-	CASGLVRGGRVYEQYF	TGTGCTAGTGGTTTGGTACGCGGCGGGAGGGTCTACGAGCAGTACTTC
TRBV4-3	-	TRBJ2-7	15	once	CASSQDERSSYEQYF	TGCGCCAGCAGCCAAGATGAGAGGAGCTCCTACGAGCAGTACTTC
TRBV30	-	TRBJ2-7	17	-	CAWSQSRDLISPYEQYF	TGTGCCTGGAGTCAGTCCCGGGACTTAATCAGCCCCTACGAGCAGTACTTC
TRBV7-2	TRBD1	TRBJ2-7	13	-	CASSLVQGAGQYF	TGTGCCAGCAGCTTAGTTCAGGGGGCGGGGCAGTACTTC
TRBV28	TRBD1	TRBJ1-3	17	-	CASSRPGTGGSGNTIYF	TGTGCCAGCAGCCGTCCCGGGACAGGGGGCTCTGGAAACACCATATATTTT
TRBV3-1/TRBV3-2	-	TRBJ2-5	14	-	CASRPGTFQETQYF	TGTGCCAGCAGACCGGGTACCTTCCAAGAGACCCAGTACTTC
TRBV28	TRBD1	TRBJ1-4	15	once	CASSLERGGREKLFF	TGTGCCAGCAGTTTAGAGCGAGGGGGCCGAGAAAAACTGTTTTTT
TRBV6-5	TRBD1	TRBJ2-7	14	few	CATARDRVSHEQYF	TGTGCCACAGCAAGGGACAGGGTAAGCCACGAGCAGTACTTC
TRBV7-3	TRBD2	TRBJ2-5	13	few	CASSLLAGETQYF	TGTGCCAGCAGCTTACTAGCGGGAGAGACCCAGTACTTC
TRBV28	-	TRBJ2-7	16	once	CASSRGFWEDHYEQYF	TGTGCCAGCAGCCGAGGGTTTTGGGAGGATCATTACGAGCAGTACTTC
TRBV9	-	TRBJ2-7	14	-	CASSPGGASYEQYF	TGTGCCAGCAGTCCGGGGGGCGCCTCCTACGAGCAGTACTTC
TRBV7-8	-	TRBJ2-7	15	-	CASSSHETVSYEQYF	TGTGCCAGCAGCTCCCACGAAACGGTATCCTACGAGCAGTACTTC
TRBV27	-	TRBJ2-2	12	few	CASSSNTGELFF	TGTGCCAGCAGTTCAAACACCGGGGAGCTGTTTTTT
TRBV11-3	TRBD1	TRBJ2-1	14	-	CASSLGQGVDEQFF	TGTGCCAGCAGCTTAGGACAGGGGGTCGATGAGCAGTTCTTC
TRBV6-5	-	TRBJ1-5	13	-	CASAGTSVKPQHF	TGTGCCAGCGCGGGGACTTCGGTTAAGCCCCAGCATTTT
TRBV4-2	-	TRBJ1-1	13	-	CASSQEQGAEAFF	TGTGCCAGCAGCCAAGAACAGGGAGCTGAAGCTTTCTTT
TRBV9	-	TRBJ1-6	15	-	CASSAGPGGHSPLHF	TGTGCCAGCAGCGCGGGGCCGGGGGGGCATTCACCCCTCCACTTT
TRBV6-2/TRBV6-3	TRBD2	TRBJ2-2	15	-	CASSSAGGRAGELFF	TGTGCCAGCAGTTCAGCGGGAGGGCGGGCCGGGGAGCTGTTTTTT
TRBV27	-	TRBJ2-1	13	-	CASSLVRAGEQFF	TGTGCCAGCAGTTTAGTACGGGCGGGGGAGCAGTTCTTC
TRBV5-6	TRBD1	TRBJ1-2	16	-	CASSTRDRALRHGYTF	TGTGCCAGCTCCACCCGGGACAGGGCCCTGCGCCATGGCTACACCTTC
TRBV4-3	-	TRBJ1-1	14	-	CASSQDGLRTEAFF	TGCGCCAGCAGCCAAGATGGTTTGAGGACTGAAGCTTTCTTT
TRBV9	TRBD2	TRBJ2-5	17	once	CASSVGGSGSGGETQYF	TGTGCCAGCAGCGTAGGGGGTAGCGGGAGTGGCGGAGAGACCCAGTACTTC
TRBV7-2	TRBD1	TRBJ1-1	15	-	CASSLVGQMNTEAFF	TGTGCCAGCAGCTTAGTGGGACAGATGAACACTGAAGCTTTCTTT
TRBV5-8	-	TRBJ2-7	13	-	CASSPRSNYEQYF	TGTGCCAGCAGCCCCAGATCAAACTACGAGCAGTACTTC
TRBV3-1/TRBV3-2	-	TRBJ1-5	15	-	CASSSSDSLVYPQHF	TGTGCCAGCAGTTCCTCAGACAGCCTGGTCTATCCCCAGCATTTT
TRBV4-1	TRBD2	TRBJ2-3	18	-	CASSPIRGLAGEKDTQYF	TGCGCCAGCAGCCCCATAAGGGGACTAGCGGGAGAGAAAGATACGCAGTATTTT
TRBV10-1	-	TRBJ2-7	16	-	CANNHDETFSSYEQYF	TGCGCCAACAACCATGACGAGACATTCAGCTCCTACGAGCAGTACTTC
TRBV2	TRBD2	TRBJ2-5	15	-	CASRAQGTTQETQYF	TGTGCCAGCAGAGCCCAAGGGACTACCCAAGAGACCCAGTACTTC
TRBV27	TRBD1	TRBJ1-4	15	-	CASSHWTGVGEKLFF	TGTGCCAGCAGTCATTGGACAGGGGTGGGCGAAAAACTGTTTTTT
TRBV30	TRBD2	TRBJ2-4	18	-	CAWGGLAGGWVERNIQYF	TGTGCCTGGGGTGGACTAGCGGGAGGATGGGTAGAAAGGAACATTCAGTACTTC
TRBV6-2/TRBV6-3	TRBD2	TRBJ2-7	13	few	CASSYGTIDEQYF	TGTGCCAGCAGTTACGGGACTATTGACGAGCAGTACTTC
TRBV6-6	TRBD2	TRBJ2-7	13	-	CASGLAGGYEQYF	TGTGCCAGCGGGCTAGCGGGGGGCTACGAGCAGTACTTC
TRBV10-3	TRBD2	TRBJ2-1	16	-	CAISGSSGIIPSEQFF	TGTGCCATCAGTGGGTCTAGCGGGATCATTCCCAGTGAGCAGTTCTTC
TRBV28	TRBD1	TRBJ2-7	15	-	CASTIDRGLTYEQYF	TGTGCCAGCACAATAGACAGGGGCCTTACCTACGAGCAGTACTTC
TRBV7-9	-	TRBJ2-1	14	-	CASSLLASYNEQFF	TGTGCCAGCAGCTTACTAGCAAGCTACAATGAGCAGTTCTTC
TRBV11-3	TRBD2	TRBJ2-1	15	once	CASSLGTSGINEQFF	TGTGCCAGCAGCTTAGGGACTAGCGGAATCAATGAGCAGTTCTTC
TRBV28	TRBD2	TRBJ2-3	17	-	CASSLSGLAESTDTQYF	TGTGCCAGCAGTTTATCGGGACTAGCGGAGAGCACAGATACGCAGTATTTT
TRBV5-1	TRBD2	TRBJ2-7	14	-	CASSLGTSGREQYF	TGCGCCAGCAGCCTAGGGACTAGTGGGAGGGAGCAGTACTTC
TRBV11-2	-	TRBJ2-7	15	-	CASSLAWGGSYEQYF	TGTGCCAGCAGCTTAGCCTGGGGCGGCTCCTACGAGCAGTACTTC
TRBV27	TRBD1	TRBJ1-1	14	-	CASSLTGGNTEAFF	TGTGCCAGCAGTTTAACAGGGGGGAACACTGAAGCTTTCTTT
TRBV5-8	-	TRBJ2-1	14	few	CASSFREFYNEQFF	TGTGCCAGCAGCTTCCGGGAATTCTACAATGAGCAGTTCTTC
TRBV5-4	TRBD1	TRBJ2-5	15	-	CASSPRQGGQETQYF	TGTGCCAGCAGCCCACGACAGGGCGGACAAGAGACCCAGTACTTC
TRBV27	TRBD2	TRBJ2-1	15	-	CASSPSGRAYNEQFF	TGTGCCAGCAGTCCTAGCGGGAGGGCTTACAATGAGCAGTTCTTC
TRBV28	-	TRBJ2-7	14	-	CASLPGGPLYEQYF	TGTGCCAGCTTACCCGGAGGGCCACTCTACGAGCAGTACTTC
TRBV7-2	-	TRBJ1-6	15	-	CASSFEGRGNSPLHF	TGTGCCAGCAGCTTCGAAGGCAGGGGAAATTCACCCCTCCACTTT
TRBV3-1/TRBV3-2	-	TRBJ2-5	15	-	CASSRGLPGQETQYF	TGTGCCAGCAGCCGAGGACTCCCCGGCCAAGAGACCCAGTACTTC
TRBV28	TRBD2	TRBJ2-5	19	-	CASSFPKPLAGGPQETQYF	TGTGCCAGCAGTTTCCCAAAACCCCTAGCGGGAGGGCCCCAAGAGACCCAGTACTTC
TRBV14	TRBD1	TRBJ2-7	15	-	CASSQGTGVPYEQYF	TGTGCCAGCAGCCAAGGGACAGGGGTCCCCTACGAGCAGTACTTC
TRBV6-2/TRBV6-3	-	TRBJ1-5	16	once	CASSYGQGYSNQPQHF	TGTGCCAGCAGTTATGGGCAGGGCTATAGCAATCAGCCCCAGCATTTT
TRBV6-5	-	TRBJ2-4	10	-	CASSENIQYF	TGTGCCAGCAGCGAAAACATTCAGTACTTC
TRBV2	TRBD1	TRBJ2-7	14	-	CASHRQGITYEQYF	TGTGCCAGCCATCGACAGGGGATAACCTACGAGCAGTACTTC
TRBV28	TRBD1	TRBJ2-7	15	-	CASSLTRDSLYEQYF	TGTGCCAGCAGCCTCACGAGGGACAGCCTTTACGAGCAGTACTTC